Detailed here is one T cell receptor (beta chain). Its matching antigen is unknown. About 17-55 mg of tumor tissue was diced per sample. Measured with immunoSEQ multiplex PCR; TCRdb has only the in-frame clones, and not every one. The sample carries tens of thousands of clones, roughly three fifths recorded once. The sample originates from a study of early stage breast cancer tumors. Study-level background: Of about 17 invasive breast tumors, about a dozen were hormone receptor-positive, HER2-negative. Whole-study findings and limits: Commonly generated sequences made up most enriched TCRB sequences shared between patients.

Trimming shortened V by 7 bases and J by 2 bases, and 13 bases separated the two germline ends. The CDR3 runs 14 residues. Germline loops: CDR1 MNHEY, CDR2 SVGAGI. Sequences were obtained from breast tumor tissue. This receptor was identified in a person aged 45 to 59 with breast cancer. This chain uses TRBV6-5 with TRBJ2-3, with D maybe TRBD2 (5 bases). CDR3 nucleotides: TGTGCCAGCAAGGAGGACGCCAACACAGATACGCAGTATTTT. It specifies CASKEDANTDTQYF.